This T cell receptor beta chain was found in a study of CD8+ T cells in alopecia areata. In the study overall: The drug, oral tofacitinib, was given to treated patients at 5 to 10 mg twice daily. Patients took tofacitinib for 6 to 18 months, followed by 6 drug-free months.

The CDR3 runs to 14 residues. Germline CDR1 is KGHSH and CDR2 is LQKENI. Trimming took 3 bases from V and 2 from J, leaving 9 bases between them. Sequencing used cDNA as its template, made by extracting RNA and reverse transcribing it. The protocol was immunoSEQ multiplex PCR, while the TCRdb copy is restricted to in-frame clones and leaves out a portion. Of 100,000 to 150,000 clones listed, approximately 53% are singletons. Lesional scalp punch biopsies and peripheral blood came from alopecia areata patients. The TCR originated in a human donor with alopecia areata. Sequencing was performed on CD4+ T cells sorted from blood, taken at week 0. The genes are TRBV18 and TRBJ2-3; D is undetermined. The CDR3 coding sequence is TGTGCCAGCTCACCCGGCGGATTCACAGATACGCAGTATTTT. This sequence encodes CASSPGGFTDTQYF.